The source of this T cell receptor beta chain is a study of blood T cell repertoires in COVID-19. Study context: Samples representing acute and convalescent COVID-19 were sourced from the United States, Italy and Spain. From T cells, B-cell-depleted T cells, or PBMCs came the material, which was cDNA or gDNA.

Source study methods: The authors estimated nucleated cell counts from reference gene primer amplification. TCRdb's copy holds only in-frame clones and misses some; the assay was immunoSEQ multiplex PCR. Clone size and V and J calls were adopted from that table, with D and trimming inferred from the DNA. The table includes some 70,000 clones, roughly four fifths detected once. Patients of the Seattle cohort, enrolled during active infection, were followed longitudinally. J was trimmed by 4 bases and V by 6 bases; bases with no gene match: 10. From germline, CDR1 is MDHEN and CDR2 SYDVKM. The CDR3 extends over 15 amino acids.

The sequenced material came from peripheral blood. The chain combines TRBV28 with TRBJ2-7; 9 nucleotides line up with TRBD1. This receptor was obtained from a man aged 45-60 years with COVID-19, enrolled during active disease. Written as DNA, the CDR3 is TGTGCCAGCAGCCGACAGACAGGGGGGGTATACGAGCAGTACTTC. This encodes CASSRQTGGVYEQYF.